Shown below are 19 T cell receptor beta chains from a single sample sequenced in a study of blood T cell repertoires in COVID-19. Some clones are missing from TCRdb's copy, which holds only in-frame ones; the method was immunoSEQ multiplex PCR. This repertoire shows tens of thousands of clones, about 84% found once; its top ten account for more than 15%. The sequenced sample consisted of peripheral blood. These receptors all come from a woman in her fifties or sixties with acute or convalescent COVID-19.

The gene calls are TRBV5-1 and TRBJ2-6; no clear D gene. The CDR3 has 17 amino acids. Germline V gene data show CDR1 as SGHRS and CDR2 as YFSETQ. V was pared by 0 bases and J by 2 bases, with 12 bases between. The CDR3 DNA follows: TGCGCCAGCAGCTTGGGTTTTTCAGCGACTGGGGCCAACGTCCTGACTTTC. It translates to CASSLGFSATGANVLTF.

V and J are TRBV6-1 and TRBJ1-5; D remains unclear. CDR3 length: 14 amino acids. Germline CDR1 MNHNS, CDR2 SASEGT. Trimming cost V 3 bases and J 3 bases, with 9 bases left between them. In nucleotides, the CDR3 is TGTGCCAGCAGTGATGAGAGAAACAATCAGCCCCAGCATTTT. Its protein is CASSDERNNQPQHF.

The chain combines TRBV5-8 with TRBJ1-1; a weak D match, TRBD1 (6 bases). Trimming pared 4 bases from V and 1 base from J, leaving 14 bases between. The CDR3 extends over 15 amino acids. Germline-derived CDR1 and CDR2 are SGHTS and YDEGEE. The CDR3 DNA follows: TGTGCCAGCAGCGTTAGGACAGTTCGGAACACTGAAGCTTTCTTT. It codes for CASSVRTVRNTEAFF.

This chain joins TRBV18 and TRBJ1-1; D may be TRBD1 (5 bases). The CDR3 extends over 12 amino acids. The germline V gene has CDR1 KGHSH and CDR2 LQKENI. Deletions cut 6 bases from V and 6 bases from J, with 11 bases between. The CDR3 region has the DNA TGTGCCAGCTCGCCCGACAGTGCTGAAGCTTTCTTT. Residues: CASSPDSAEAFF.

This sequence joins TRBV15 and TRBJ2-2; D is uncertain. The V and J ends lost 0 bases and 7 bases respectively, with 6 bases between them. Germline CDR1 LNHNV, CDR2 YYDKDF (reference sequence). The CDR3 covers 13 residues. CDR3 DNA sequence: TGTGCCACCAGCAGAGATCGAGGCGGGGAGCTGTTTTTT. Translated, it gives CATSRDRGGELFF.

The genes are TRBV11-3 and TRBJ2-3, with a tentative D call TRBD1 (6 bases). Looked up from germline, CDR1 is SGHNT and CDR2 is YENEEA. The CDR3 loop spans 14 amino acids. Trimming took off 2 bases at V and 2 bases at J, with 8 bases between the two ends. CDR3 region: CASSLQGYTDTQYF. DNA for the CDR3: TGTGCCAGCAGCTTACAGGGGTACACAGATACGCAGTATTTT.

The chain combines TRBV24-1 with TRBJ1-4; D uncertain. CDR1 is KGHDR and CDR2 is SFDVKD in the germline V gene. The CDR3 covers 13 residues. V gave up 12 bases and J gave up 8 bases, with 18 bases separating them. CDR3: CAPLGSGQEKLFF. In DNA, the CDR3 is TGTGCCCCCCTAGGGAGCGGGCAGGAAAAACTGTTTTTT.

This rearrangement joins TRBV18 to TRBJ2-7, with TRBD1 matching 7 bases. The germline V gene has CDR1 KGHSH and CDR2 LQKENI. V lost 4 bases, J lost 6 bases, and 6 bases stayed unmatched. The CDR3 covers 13 residues. This CDR3 reads CASSRLDRAEQYF. The CDR3 bases are TGTGCCAGCTCACGCCTCGACAGGGCCGAGCAGTACTTC. The variable domain in full, with the rest retrieved from reference TRBV18 and TRBJ2-7, is NAGVMQNPRHLVRRRGQEARLRCSPMKGHSHVYWYRQLPEEGLKFMVYLQKENIIDESGMPKERFSAEFPKEGPSILRIQQVVRGDSAAYFCASSRLDRAEQYFGPGTRLTVT.

This clone was detected once. The chain links TRBV21-1 to TRBJ1-5; no check of the table's D call, TRBD1, against the DNA was made. TRBV21-1 has pseudogene status. CDR3 length equals 15 residues. The DNA of the CDR3 is TGTGCCAGCAGCAAATCCGGGACAGGTAATCAGCCCCAGCATTTT. This gives the protein CASSKSGTGNQPQHF.

The J gene is TRBJ2-1, the V gene TRBV11-2; 10 nucleotides match TRBD2. Unmatched junction bases numbered 1, after V lost 0 bases and J lost 5 bases. This CDR3 comprises 15 residues. Germline lookup yields CDR1 SGHAT and CDR2 FQNNGV. The CDR3 here is CASSLELAGNNEQFF. DNA for the CDR3: TGTGCCAGCAGCTTAGAACTAGCGGGGAACAATGAGCAGTTCTTC.

This chain uses TRBV9 with TRBJ1-3; no firm D call. Trimming pared 0 bases from V and 3 bases from J, leaving 10 bases between. The CDR3 is 15 amino acids. Germline V gives CDR1 SGDLS, CDR2 YYNGEE. The CDR3 region is CASSVGRGDGNTIYF. The CDR3 nucleotides read TGTGCCAGCAGCGTAGGTCGGGGTGATGGAAACACCATATATTTT.

J is TRBJ2-2 and V is TRBV11-2; D might be TRBD1 (6 bases). Trimming stripped 4 bases from V and 0 bases from J, with 12 bases between. The CDR3 sequence is 16 residues long. CDR1 and CDR2 (germline): SGHAT, FQNNGV. Here the CDR3 reads CASSSRQAANTGELFF. The CDR3 DNA reads as TGTGCCAGCAGCTCCCGACAGGCTGCGAACACCGGGGAGCTGTTTTTT.

This chain joins TRBV7-9 and TRBJ2-7; 8 bases are a match to TRBD1. Germline CDR1 and CDR2: SEHNR and FQNEAQ (reference sequence). This CDR3 is 16 amino acids long. J gave up 9 bases and V 0 bases, and 13 bases lay outside the gene matches. CDR3 protein: CASSLAGTGFLQVQYF. The CDR3 nucleotides read TGTGCCAGCAGCTTAGCGGGGACAGGCTTCCTTCAGGTGCAGTACTTC.

This chain links TRBV10-1 with TRBJ1-4, with a weak D call TRBD1 (5 bases). Germline values: CDR1 WNHNN, CDR2 SYGVQD (reference sequence). Trimming pared 6 bases from V and 8 bases from J, leaving 16 bases between. This CDR3 comprises 14 residues. CDR3 sequence (DNA): TGCGCCAGCAGCCCGGACACCGTCAGGGAAAAACTGTTTTTT. This gives the protein CASSPDTVREKLFF.

This chain connects TRBV7-9 to TRBJ1-2, with no clear D. The CDR3 runs to 15 residues. Germline V gene data show CDR1 as SEHNR and CDR2 as FQNEAQ (reference sequence). The ends were cut back, 2 bases at V and 4 bases at J, with 14 bases in the middle. The CDR3 protein is CASSLHSDFLYGYTF. The CDR3 DNA reads TGTGCCAGCAGCTTACACTCTGATTTCCTCTATGGCTACACCTTC.

V gene TRBV4-1 combines with J gene TRBJ2-1, with D tentatively TRBD2 (5 bases). The ends were cut back, 2 bases at V and 0 bases at J, with 8 bases in the middle. The length of the CDR3 is 15 residues. Germline CDR1 MGHRA, CDR2 YSYEKL. The CDR3 reads CASSQSRDSYNEQFF. The CDR3 bases are TGCGCCAGCAGCCAAAGTCGGGACTCCTACAATGAGCAGTTCTTC.

The chain combines TRBV6-5 with TRBJ1-1; 8 nucleotides agree with TRBD1. V dropped 4 bases and J dropped 4; count of bases not matched to a gene: 8. Germline lookup yields CDR1 MNHEY and CDR2 SVGAGI. CDR3 length equals 15 residues. Here the CDR3 DNA reads TGTGCCAGCAGTTCCGGGACAGGAGCCTTCACTGAAGCTTTCTTT. Translating gives CASSSGTGAFTEAFF.

The table lists this clone with a few counts. The chain carries TRBV28 and TRBJ2-7; 12 bases match TRBD1. V lost 4 bases, J lost 4 bases, and 8 bases stayed unmatched. Germline lookup yields CDR1 MDHEN and CDR2 SYDVKM. The CDR3 sequence is 16 residues long. This CDR3 is CASSSTGTGGQYEQYF. DNA of the CDR3: TGTGCCAGCAGTTCCACCGGGACAGGGGGCCAGTACGAGCAGTACTTC. The whole variable domain, remainder taken from reference TRBV28 and TRBJ2-7, is DVKVTQSSRYLVKRTGEKVFLECVQDMDHENMFWYRQDPGLGLRLIYFSYDVKMKEKGDIPEGYSVSREKKERFSLILESASTNQTSMYLCASSSTGTGGQYEQYFGPGTRLTVT.

At least ten counts were recorded for this clone. The genes are TRBV6-5 and TRBJ1-1; D unresolved. This CDR3 is 12 amino acids long. Germline V CDR1 and CDR2: MNHEY, SVGAGI. V gave up 4 bases and J gave up 4 bases, with 7 bases separating them. The CDR3 bases are TGTGCCAGCAGTTCCGCGGGCACTGAAGCTTTCTTT. Translation gives CASSSAGTEAFF.